These 25 T cell receptor beta chains were sequenced from one sample in a study of T-cell reconstitution after alpha-beta-depleted transplantation in children. The authors prepared the TCRbeta library with unique molecular identifiers. TCRdb reanalysed the PCR reads using MiXCR and keeps one entry per CDR3 protein. The repertoire holds 500,000 to 600,000 distinct CDR3 sequences, with approximately 16% as singletons. Sequences were derived from PBMCs from the stem cell graft donor, sampled from the stem cell graft. Receptors originate from a human donor who donated a stem cell graft to a child with acute lymphoblastic leukemia.

This clonotype was seen only a few times. This chain uses TRBV20-1 with TRBJ2-7; D not certain. V was pared by 2 bases and J by 2 bases, with 7 bases between. The CDR3 is 12 residues long. The V gene's germline CDR1 is DFQATT and CDR2 SNEGSKA (reference sequence). CDR3 in DNA: TGCAGTGCTAGATTAAGGGCCTACGAGCAGTACTTC. This gives the protein CSARLRAYEQYF.

This chain uses TRBV5-1 with TRBJ1-1; D is unclear. The CDR3 loop spans 14 amino acids. The germline CDR1 and CDR2 sequences are SGHRS and YFSETQ. V was cut by 1 base and J by 1 base, with 8 bases left in between. CDR3 protein: CASSLSPANTEAFF. Here the CDR3 DNA reads TGCGCCAGCAGCTTGAGTCCAGCGAACACTGAAGCTTTCTTT.

This clonotype was seen a few times. The rearrangement links TRBV30 to TRBJ2-2; weak D call: TRBD2 (6 bases). The CDR3 sequence is 12 residues long. Germline V lookup: CDR1 GTSNPN, CDR2 SVGIG (reference sequence). The V end was cut by 6 bases, the J end by 6 bases, with 11 bases between. The CDR3, as DNA: TGTGCCTGCCAGACTAGTCCCGGGGAGCTGTTTTTT. Protein product: CACQTSPGELFF.

This clonotype was counted a few times. The V gene is TRBV12-3 or TRBV12-4, the J gene TRBJ2-3; D is perhaps TRBD1 (6 bases). The CDR3 consists of 14 residues. Between the trimmed V and J ends, which lost 3 bases and 5 bases, there was a span of 12 bases. CDR3 bases: TGTGCCAGCAGTTTTAGGACAGTACAAGATACGCAGTATTTT. Protein product: CASSFRTVQDTQYF.

This clonotype has more than one count but fewer than ten. This sequence joins TRBV30 and TRBJ2-3; D remains unclear. Trimming stripped 4 bases from V and 4 bases from J, with 15 bases between. In germline, CDR1 is GTSNPN, CDR2 SVGIG (reference sequence). The CDR3 runs to 14 residues. The CDR3 is CAWNLASDADTQYF. CDR3 in DNA: TGTGCCTGGAACCTGGCGTCGGACGCAGATACGCAGTATTTT.

This clonotype appeared a single time. The chain is built from TRBV7-7 and TRBJ2-7; no clear D gene. Trimming left V 2 bases short and J 2 bases short, with 7 bases between. CDR3 length equals 13 residues. Germline values: CDR1 SSHAT, CDR2 FNYEAQ (reference sequence). The CDR3 DNA reads TGTGCCAGCAGCTTATCCACGACCTACGAGCAGTACTTC. Its protein product is CASSLSTTYEQYF.

This clonotype was seen only a few times. CDR3: CASSPAGWGRSNTGELFF. The DNA of the CDR3 is TGTGCCAGCAGCCCAGCAGGGTGGGGCAGGTCCAACACCGGGGAGCTGTTTTTT. The rearrangement joins TRBV7-6 to TRBJ2-2, with TRBD1 as a possible D gene (5 bases). CDR3 length equals 18 residues. Trimming left V 5 bases short and J 2 bases short, with 21 bases between. The germline gives CDR1 SGHVS, CDR2 FNYEAQ.

This sequence joins TRBV5-1 and TRBJ2-7, with D hard to call. This CDR3 region has 16 residues. Germline assignment: CDR1 SGHRS and CDR2 YFSETQ. V was cut by 1 base and J by 1 base, with 15 bases left in between. The CDR3 nucleotides are TGCGCCAGCAGCTTGAGGGCGATCGGTGGATCCTACGAGCAGTACTTC. Translation gives CASSLRAIGGSYEQYF.

This rearrangement joins TRBV27 to TRBJ2-7, with unresolved D. Trimming took off 6 bases at V and 0 bases at J, with 15 bases between the two ends. Germline-derived CDR1 and CDR2 are MNHEY and SMNVEV (reference sequence). CDR3 length: 15 amino acids. Here the CDR3 DNA reads TGTGCCAGCAGAGTAGTCGCTTGGAACTCCTACGAGCAGTACTTC. Translated: CASRVVAWNSYEQYF.

The chain recombines TRBV15 with TRBJ2-7; D is uncertain. The CDR3 runs 14 residues. Germline-derived CDR1 and CDR2 are LNHNV and YYDKDF (reference sequence). Trimming stripped 5 bases from V and 5 bases from J, with 16 bases between. The DNA for the CDR3 is TGTGCCACCAGCCCGGGCCTCCCCAACAACGAGCAGTACTTC. As protein: CATSPGLPNNEQYF.

This clonotype was seen only a few times. CDR3 region: CASSLSITQGGNEQFF. In DNA form, the CDR3 reads TGTGCCAGCAGCTTAAGTATCACGCAGGGGGGCAATGAGCAGTTCTTC. The J gene is TRBJ2-1, the V gene TRBV13, with D possibly matching TRBD1 (7 bases). CDR1 is PRHDT, CDR2 FYEKMQ, per germline (reference sequence). The CDR3 has 16 residues. The ends were cut back, 2 bases at V and 6 bases at J, with 17 bases in the middle.

The gene calls are TRBV5-1 and TRBJ2-7, with 9 positions matching TRBD2. CDR1 is SGHRS and CDR2 is YFSETQ in the germline V gene. CDR3 length: 15 amino acids. V lost 4 bases to trimming and J lost 6 bases; unmatched junction nucleotides: 11. The CDR3 region has the DNA TGCGCCAGCAGCGCTTCTAGCGGGGCGCGCTTCGAGCAGTACTTC. It is translated as CASSASSGARFEQYF.

This sequence joins TRBV19 and TRBJ1-5; TRBD1 might be the D (6 bases). The CDR3 runs to 17 residues. V was shortened by 5 bases and J by 1 base, with 18 bases between the two germline ends. Germline V gene sequence: CDR1 LNHDA, CDR2 SQIVND (reference sequence). The CDR3 nucleotides are TGTGCCAGTAGTTCCGGGGGGACCGGGGGCAGCAATCAGCCCCAGCATTTT. Its protein is CASSSGGTGGSNQPQHF.

The CDR3 loop reads CASSQELGRRYYEQYF. The CDR3, as DNA: TGTGCCAGCAGCCAAGAACTAGGTCGGCGTTATTACGAGCAGTACTTC. The chain has TRBV4-2 and TRBJ2-7, with D tentatively TRBD2 (5 bases). Per the germline V gene, CDR1 is LGHNA and CDR2 is YNFKEQ. Trimming cost V 0 bases and J 4 bases, with 16 bases left between them. This CDR3 contains 16 residues.

The rearrangement joins TRBV9 to TRBJ2-2, with 12 bases fitting TRBD1. Unmatched junction bases numbered 11, after V lost 4 bases and J lost 4 bases. The germline gives CDR1 SGDLS, CDR2 YYNGEE. This CDR3 is 18 amino acids long. As DNA, the CDR3 is TGTGCCAGCAGCCGTAGGGGACAGGGGGCGAGATCCACCGGGGAGCTGTTTTTT. It is translated as CASSRRGQGARSTGELFF.

The CDR3 DNA reads TGCAGCGCCTTACCGGGACAGGGGATCTGGGGCTACACCTTC. Its protein product is CSALPGQGIWGYTF. This chain uses TRBV29-1 with TRBJ1-2, with TRBD1 identical over 10 bases. With 7 bases clipped from V and 8 bases from J, the junction kept 13 bases outside the gene matches. CDR1 SQVTM and CDR2 ANQGSEA come from the germline V gene. The CDR3 is 14 residues long.

This clonotype was seen more than once but under ten times. This rearrangement joins TRBV7-8 to TRBJ2-3, with a weak D call TRBD2 (5 bases). V was shortened by 7 bases and J by 0 bases, with 20 bases between the two germline ends. The CDR3 contains 17 residues. From germline, CDR1 is SGHVS and CDR2 FQNEAQ. CDR3 DNA sequence: TGTGCCAGCACCACTCACGGACTGAGAGATAGCACAGATACGCAGTATTTT. Translating gives CASTTHGLRDSTDTQYF.

This clonotype was counted many times. The chain combines TRBV3-1 with TRBJ2-1; D is unclear. This CDR3 contains 12 residues. Trimming stripped 4 bases from V and 7 bases from J, with 8 bases between. Germline V gene data show CDR1 as LGHDT and CDR2 as YNNKEL (reference sequence). The DNA of the CDR3 is TGTGCCAGCAGCCTGTGGGCAAATGAGCAGTTCTTC. As protein: CASSLWANEQFF.

The chain couples TRBV6-1 to TRBJ2-7, with D perhaps TRBD1 (6 bases). The V end was cut by 0 bases, the J end by 1 base, with 13 bases between. Germline values: CDR1 MNHNS, CDR2 SASEGT. CDR3 length: 16 residues. As DNA, the CDR3 is TGTGCCAGCAGTGAAGCGCCGGATACAGGGTCCTACGAGCAGTACTTC. Translation gives CASSEAPDTGSYEQYF.

The chain links TRBV12-3 or TRBV12-4 to TRBJ2-5; D is perhaps TRBD1 or TRBD2 (5 bases each). Between the trimmed V and J ends, which lost 4 bases and 7 bases, there was a span of 13 bases. This CDR3 has 13 residues. Written as DNA, the CDR3 is TGTGCCAGCAGTTCGGGGTGGGGCGCGACCCAGTACTTC. Translating it yields CASSSGWGATQYF.

This clonotype was picked up a small number of times. The junction departs from germline at one end; a sequencing error may be responsible. The chain links TRBV12-3 or TRBV12-4 to TRBJ2-7, with 10 nucleotides matching TRBD2. The CDR3 is 14 residues long. The CDR3 is CASSLAGGNYEQYF. The CDR3 DNA sequence: TGTGCCAGCAGCTTAGCGGGAGGAAACTACGAGCAGTACTTC.

The V and J genes are TRBV7-2 and TRBJ2-1; D is perhaps TRBD1 (6 bases). From germline, CDR1 is SGHTA and CDR2 FQGNSA. The V end was cut by 3 bases, the J end by 4 bases, with 13 bases between. The CDR3 length is 15 residues. The CDR3 spells CASSFLFGQYNEQFF. CDR3 bases: TGTGCCAGCAGCTTTCTCTTCGGACAGTACAATGAGCAGTTCTTC.

The table lists this clonotype with a few counts. The chain links TRBV6-1 to TRBJ2-1; maybe TRBD2 (5 bases). Germline V gene sequence: CDR1 MNHNS, CDR2 SASEGT. The CDR3 extends over 13 amino acids. With 6 bases removed from V and 5 bases from J, the gap between germline ends came to 11 bases. The CDR3 protein is CASSPLGNNEQFF. In DNA, the CDR3 is TGTGCCAGCAGCCCACTAGGGAACAATGAGCAGTTCTTC.

The table lists this clonotype with a few counts. The genes are TRBV27 and TRBJ2-3; D perhaps matches TRBD1 (6 bases). V gave up 6 bases and J gave up 2 bases, with 24 bases separating them. The V gene's germline CDR1 is MNHEY and CDR2 SMNVEV (reference sequence). This CDR3 has 18 amino acids. CDR3 amino acids: CASRSLGASWGITDTQYF. CDR3 in DNA: TGTGCCAGCAGGAGTTTGGGGGCTTCTTGGGGAATCACAGATACGCAGTATTTT.

This chain connects TRBV5-1 to TRBJ1-1; TRBD1 might be the D (6 bases). The CDR3 length is 15 residues. Deletions cut 4 bases from V and 4 bases from J, with 17 bases between. Germline V gene data show CDR1 as SGHRS and CDR2 as YFSETQ. In nucleotides, the CDR3 is TGCGCCAGCAGCCCCGGGACACTTGAGCGCACTGAAGCTTTCTTT. Protein: CASSPGTLERTEAFF.